This passage covers 3 T cell receptor beta chains from one sample sequenced in a study of early T cells in non-severe SARS-CoV-2 infection. One entry per CDR3 protein, called by TCRdb with MiXCR from the 5' RACE reads. The sample consists of 15,000 to 20,000 distinct CDR3 sequences, roughly 6.1% of them appearing once. The sample consisted of whole blood. The receptors were gathered from an adult who was a healthcare worker with PCR-confirmed SARS-CoV-2 infection or an uninfected control (not recorded which).

This clonotype has at least ten counts. V usage is TRBV7-2 and J usage is TRBJ2-2; TRBD2 aligns across 7 bases. This CDR3 is built from 18 residues. Germline CDR1 and CDR2: SGHTA and FQGNSA. J was trimmed by 1 base and V by 5 bases; bases with no gene match: 13. The CDR3 is CASSQFGGRGRNTGELFF. The CDR3 nucleotides are TGTGCCAGCAGCCAATTTGGAGGGAGGGGTCGGAACACCGGGGAGCTGTTTTTT.

In this sample, this clonotype turned up many times. This chain links TRBV19 with TRBJ2-7; D not certain. The CDR3 has 14 amino acids. Deletions cut 6 bases from V and 1 base from J, with 13 bases between. Germline V CDR1 and CDR2: LNHDA, SQIVND (reference sequence). In DNA, the CDR3 is TGTGCCAGTAGCCCCACCATTCTTTCCTACGAGCAGTACTTC. Translation gives CASSPTILSYEQYF.

This clonotype was picked up many times. The rearrangement uses TRBV6-6 and TRBJ1-1; 11 nucleotides match TRBD1. The CDR3 length is 13 residues. Germline CDR1 MNHNY, CDR2 SVGAGI (reference sequence). The ends lost 2 bases at V and 11 bases at J; junction bases unmatched: 4. The CDR3 here is CASSYPGQGVAFF. CDR3 bases: TGTGCCAGCAGTTACCCGGGACAGGGGGTTGCTTTCTTT.